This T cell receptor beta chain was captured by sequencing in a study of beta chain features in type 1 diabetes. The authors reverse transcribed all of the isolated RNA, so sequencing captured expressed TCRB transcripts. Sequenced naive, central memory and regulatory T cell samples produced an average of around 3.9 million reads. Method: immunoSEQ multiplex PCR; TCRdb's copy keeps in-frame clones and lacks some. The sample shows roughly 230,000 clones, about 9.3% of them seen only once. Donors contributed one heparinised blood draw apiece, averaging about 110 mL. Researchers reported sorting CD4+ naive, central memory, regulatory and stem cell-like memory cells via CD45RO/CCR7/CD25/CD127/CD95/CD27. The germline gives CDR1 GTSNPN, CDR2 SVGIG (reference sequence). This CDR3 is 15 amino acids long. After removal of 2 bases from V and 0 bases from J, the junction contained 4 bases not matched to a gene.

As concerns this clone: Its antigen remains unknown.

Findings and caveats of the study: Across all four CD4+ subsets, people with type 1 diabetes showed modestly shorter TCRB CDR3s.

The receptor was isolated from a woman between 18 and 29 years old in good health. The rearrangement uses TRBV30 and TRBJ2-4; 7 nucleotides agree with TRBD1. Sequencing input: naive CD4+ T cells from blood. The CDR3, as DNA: TGTGCCTGGAGTACCCCAGGGGGAGCCAAAAACATTCAGTACTTC. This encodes CAWSTPGGAKNIQYF.